A selection of T cell receptor beta chains follows, all from one sample in a study of blood T cells in healthy people across ages. TCRdb re-called the 5' RACE reads through MiXCR, storing one row per CDR3 protein. This table holds some 860,000 distinct CDR3 sequences, roughly 50% found once. The sequencing sample was made of blood. The origin of the receptors is a man aged 40-49 years in good health. Each CDR3 is given with its conserved first and last residue. Fields, in order: clone size, D gene, V gene, J gene, CDR3 protein, CDR3 DNA. The D gene is left open where the match is weak. Clone size is shown for a subset of rows, as once, few, many or a class of expanded clone.

>NA|NA|TRBV7-9|TRBJ2-7
CASSRGPLPGVQGYEQYF
TGTGCCAGCAGCCGGGGCCCTCTGCCGGGAGTTCAAGGGTACGAGCAGTACTTC
>NA|TRBD2|TRBV9|TRBJ2-1
CASSVAGGDHEQFF
TGTGCCAGCAGCGTAGCGGGGGGGGACCATGAGCAGTTCTTC
>NA|NA|TRBV12-3/TRBV12-4|TRBJ2-3
CASTPEALATDTQYF
TGTGCCAGCACCCCCGAAGCGCTAGCCACAGATACGCAGTATTTT
>NA|NA|TRBV12-3/TRBV12-4|TRBJ1-2
CASFTGVYGYTF
TGTGCCAGCTTCACGGGGGTCTATGGCTACACCTTC
>few|NA|TRBV28|TRBJ2-5
CASRPRGQETQYF
TGTGCCAGCAGGCCTAGAGGGCAAGAGACCCAGTACTTC
>NA|NA|TRBV4-3|TRBJ1-4
CASKQEQGRNEKLFF
TGCGCCAGCAAACAAGAACAGGGCAGGAATGAAAAACTGTTTTTT
>NA|NA|TRBV2|TRBJ2-1
CASSESGYEQFF
TGTGCCAGCAGTGAATCGGGGTATGAGCAGTTCTTC
>NA|TRBD2|TRBV20-1|TRBJ2-1
CSARGGLSSYNEQFF
TGCAGTGCTAGAGGGGGACTAAGCTCCTACAATGAGCAGTTCTTC
>NA|TRBD1|TRBV2|TRBJ2-7
CASTLRTGSEQYF
TGTGCCAGCACCCTAAGGACAGGGTCCGAGCAGTACTTC
>NA|TRBD1|TRBV24-1|TRBJ1-1
CATSDFGLQGMKTEAFF
TGTGCCACCAGTGATTTTGGGCTACAGGGGATGAAAACTGAAGCTTTCTTT
>NA|TRBD2|TRBV12-3/TRBV12-4|TRBJ2-1
CASSPREAGGGEQFF
TGTGCCAGCAGTCCACGGGAGGCGGGAGGGGGTGAGCAGTTCTTC
>NA|NA|TRBV29-1|TRBJ2-7
CSVRGGESYEQYF
TGCAGCGTCCGTGGAGGGGAAAGCTACGAGCAGTACTTC
>NA|NA|TRBV7-9|TRBJ2-5
CASSASTGLGFRETQYF
TGTGCCAGCAGCGCGTCTACAGGGTTGGGGTTTCGAGAGACCCAGTACTTC
>NA|NA|TRBV20-1|TRBJ2-1
CSTRDAAKGLDEQFF
TGCAGTACTAGAGATGCGGCAAAGGGGCTCGATGAGCAGTTCTTC
>once|NA|TRBV12-3/TRBV12-4|TRBJ2-1
CASNKPRGKASWDEQFF
TGTGCCAGCAATAAGCCGAGGGGGAAGGCCTCGTGGGATGAGCAGTTCTTC
>NA|NA|TRBV10-3|TRBJ2-1
CAIKVAPLYNEQFF
TGTGCCATCAAGGTAGCCCCCCTTTACAATGAGCAGTTCTTC
>NA|TRBD1|TRBV11-2|TRBJ2-7
CASSSKTGGYRNEQYF
TGTGCCAGCAGCTCTAAAACAGGGGGATATAGGAACGAGCAGTACTTC
>NA|TRBD2|TRBV6-2/TRBV6-3|TRBJ2-7
CASSQPGLAGVWQYF
TGTGCCAGCAGTCAGCCGGGACTAGCGGGAGTTTGGCAGTACTTC
>NA|NA|TRBV28|TRBJ1-5
CASRGPNQPQHF
TGTGCCAGCCGGGGCCCCAATCAGCCCCAGCATTTT
>NA|NA|TRBV6-6|TRBJ1-6
CASSYTGDSYNSPLHF
TGTGCCAGCAGTTACACCGGGGACTCCTATAATTCACCCCTCCACTTT
>NA|NA|TRBV29-1|TRBJ2-2
CSTGSPTGELFF
TGCAGTACCGGGAGCCCGACCGGGGAGCTGTTTTTT
>NA|NA|TRBV28|TRBJ1-2
CASSRTRGGYGYTF
TGTGCCAGCAGCCGGACCCGAGGCGGCTATGGCTACACCTTC
>NA|TRBD2|TRBV7-9|TRBJ2-1
CASSLTSGRNEQFF
TGTGCCAGCAGCTTGACTAGCGGGAGAAATGAGCAGTTCTTC